This T cell receptor (beta chain) was sequenced during a study of vaccination and CD4 T cells after COVID-19. The wider study: Post-COVID specimens were obtained a median about 97 days after diagnosis (range 35 to 161). At a median around 65 days (range 14 to 241) after dose two, post-vaccine samples were obtained. Findings of the study overall: Data came from relatively few convalescent patients and lacked early post-infection timepoints.

Treatment in this sample: approximately nine-day PBMC culture with coronavirus spike peptide pools or control peptides (ViraFEST assay). In the case of this clonotype: Its specificity is not known.

CDR3 length: 12 amino acids. Trimming pared 2 bases from V and 8 bases from J, leaving 9 bases between. CDR1 SGHTA and CDR2 FQGTGA come from the germline V gene. CD4+ T cells that had been cultured provided DNA sequenced with the Oncomine TCR Beta short-read assay. It was from cultured CD4+ T cells that genomic DNA was extracted. Using its own MiXCR run on the PCR reads, TCRdb lists one record per CDR3 protein. The profile shows 15,000 to 20,000 distinct CDR3 sequences, 60% to 65% of them singletons. Sequenced material: CD4+ T cells from blood, cultured in vitro. The clonotype comes from a human donor who had recovered from COVID-19. The chain links TRBV7-3 to TRBJ1-1; the D gene is possibly TRBD1 (5 bases). CDR3 region: CASSLSGAEAFF. Written as DNA, the CDR3 is TGTGCCAGCAGCTTATCCGGGGCGGAAGCTTTCTTT.